This TCR beta chain was sequenced in a study of T cells in Graves' hyperthyroidism and ophthalmopathy. There are a few counts of this clonotype. The germline V gene encodes CDR1 SGHAT and CDR2 FQNNGV. CDR3 length: 12 residues. J lost 9 bases, V lost 5 bases, and 4 bases had no gene match. Used for diagnoses were clinical symptoms, serum thyroxine and TRAb, thyroid ultrasound and orbital computed tomography. It was RNA transcripts that yielded the amplified TCR beta CDR3 regions. HTBI primers were used for first-round RT-PCR of the TCR CDR3. TCRdb re-called the multiplex PCR reads with MiXCR, one entry per CDR3 protein. Among around 350,000 distinct CDR3 sequences listed, 12% to 15% were seen once.

This receptor was obtained from an older woman with Graves' ophthalmopathy. The V gene is TRBV11-2, the J gene TRBJ2-1; TRBD2 aligns across 7 bases. The specimen sequenced was blood. This CDR3 is CASSPREVEQFF. The DNA of the CDR3 is TGTGCCAGCAGCCCCCGGGAGGTTGAGCAGTTCTTC.